This T cell receptor beta chain is from a study of graft-versus-host responses after intestinal transplantation. Study details: All recipients got anti-thymocyte globulin induction, then tacrolimus and steroids for three to four years. Study-level points and caveats: Patients with graft-donor T cell macrochimerism had high graft-versus-host to host-versus-graft clonal ratios in allografts. Investigators detected GvH clones in recipient marrow, with some emerging earlier in ileum or blood.

After transplant, marrow was aspirated from the posterior iliac crest or elsewhere. This CDR3 region has 13 residues. Germline CDR1 SQVTM, CDR2 ANQGSEA. The V gene lost 4 bases and the J gene lost 1 base, with 11 bases spanning the gap. In the case of this clone: The antigen remains undetermined.

Sequencing was performed with immunoSEQ multiplex PCR; in TCRdb, only in-frame clones are kept and a portion is missing. Here the sample spans approximately 20,000 clones, approximately 86% being singletons. The source was bone marrow, collected 120 to 130 days after transplant. The chain combines TRBV29-1 with TRBJ2-7; D call uncertain. This TCR derives from a human patient who received an intestinal transplant, so some T cells may come from the graft donor. The CDR3 is CSVGALGSYEQYF. The CDR3 region has the DNA TGCAGCGTTGGGGCCCTCGGTTCCTACGAGCAGTACTTC.